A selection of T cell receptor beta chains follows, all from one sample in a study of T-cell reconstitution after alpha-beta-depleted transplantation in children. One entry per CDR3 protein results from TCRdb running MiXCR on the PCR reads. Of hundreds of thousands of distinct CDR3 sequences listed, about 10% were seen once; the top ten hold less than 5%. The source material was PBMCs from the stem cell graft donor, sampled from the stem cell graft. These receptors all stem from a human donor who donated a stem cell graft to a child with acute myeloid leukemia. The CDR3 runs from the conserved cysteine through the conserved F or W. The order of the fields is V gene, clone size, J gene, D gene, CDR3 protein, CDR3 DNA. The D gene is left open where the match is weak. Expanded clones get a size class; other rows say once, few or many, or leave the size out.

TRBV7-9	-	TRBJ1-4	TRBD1	CASSSTGGGNEKLFF	TGTGCCAGCAGCTCGACAGGGGGAGGGAATGAAAAACTGTTTTTT
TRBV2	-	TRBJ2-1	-	CASSVTAPMGEQFF	TGTGCCAGCAGTGTTACAGCCCCTATGGGTGAGCAGTTCTTC
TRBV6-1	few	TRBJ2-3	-	CASSDDSDTQYF	TGTGCCAGTTCCGACGATTCAGATACGCAGTATTTT
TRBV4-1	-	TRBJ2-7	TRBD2	CASSQDGLAGDQQYF	TGCGCCAGCAGCCAAGATGGGCTAGCGGGAGACCAGCAGTACTTC
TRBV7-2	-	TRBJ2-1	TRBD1	CASSLIRDRVSYNEQFF	TGTGCCAGCAGCTTAATCCGGGACAGGGTCTCCTACAATGAGCAGTTCTTC
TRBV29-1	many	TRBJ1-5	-	CSVARGANNQPQHF	TGCAGCGTTGCCCGGGGGGCGAATAATCAGCCCCAGCATTTT
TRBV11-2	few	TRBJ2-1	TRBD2	CASSLAGGPWYEQFF	TGTGCCAGCAGCTTGGCGGGAGGGCCTTGGTATGAGCAGTTCTTC
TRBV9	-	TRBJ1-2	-	CASSDNRDLDNYGYTF	TGTGCCAGCAGCGATAATAGGGACCTGGATAACTATGGCTACACCTTC
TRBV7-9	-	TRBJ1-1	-	CASSIADTEAFF	TGTGCCAGCAGCATCGCTGACACTGAAGCTTTCTTT
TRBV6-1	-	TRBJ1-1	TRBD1	CASSRGQGAEAFF	TGTGCCAGCAGTCGCGGACAGGGGGCTGAAGCTTTCTTT
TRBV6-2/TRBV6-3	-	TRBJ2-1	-	CATLTVLGAVNNEQFF	TGTGCCACGCTCACGGTTTTGGGGGCCGTTAACAATGAGCAGTTCTTC
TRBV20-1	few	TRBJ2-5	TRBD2	CSARGLAGRGQETQYF	TGCAGTGCTAGAGGGCTAGCGGGGCGAGGTCAAGAGACCCAGTACTTC
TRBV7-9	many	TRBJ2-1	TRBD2	CASSSLGTSLNNEQFF	TGTGCCAGCAGCTCATTAGGGACTAGCCTGAACAATGAGCAGTTCTTC
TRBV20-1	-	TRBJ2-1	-	CSLWGYNEQFF	TGCAGTCTTTGGGGCTACAATGAGCAGTTCTTC
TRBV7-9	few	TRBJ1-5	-	CASSLVVSGKGNQPQHF	TGTGCCAGCAGCTTAGTGGTCTCGGGGAAGGGTAATCAGCCCCAGCATTTT